A single sample gave rise to the 19 T cell receptor beta chains below, sequenced in a study of blood T cell repertoires in COVID-19. Produced via immunoSEQ multiplex PCR; TCRdb's table is partial and in-frame only. The table shows about 150,000 clones, with 85% to 90% occurring only once. Sequencing was done on a sample of peripheral blood. All receptors derive from a man older than 75 with acute or convalescent COVID-19.

The chain employs TRBV7-8 and TRBJ1-6; no firm D call. Trimming stripped 2 bases from V and 12 bases from J, with 11 bases between. Germline lookup yields CDR1 SGHVS and CDR2 FQNEAQ. The CDR3 sequence is 13 residues long. The CDR3, as DNA: TGTGCCAGCAGCTTAAGCGCACAAATACCCCTCCACTTT. Amino acid sequence: CASSLSAQIPLHF.

V usage is TRBV7-2 and J usage is TRBJ1-3; D may be TRBD1 (5 bases). With 4 bases removed from V and 2 bases from J, the gap between germline ends came to 9 bases. CDR1 SGHTA and CDR2 FQGNSA come from the germline V gene. The CDR3 consists of 14 residues. As DNA, the CDR3 is TGTGCCAGCAGCTCCGCCAGGGCTGGAAACACCATATATTTT. It yields the protein CASSSARAGNTIYF. Looking up the rest from reference TRBV7-2 and TRBJ1-3 gives the full variable domain: GAGVSQSPSNKVTEKGKDVELRCDPISGHTALYWYRQSLGQGLEFLIYFQGNSAPDKSGLPSDRFSAERTGGSVSTLTIQRTQQEDSAVYLCASSSARAGNTIYFGEGSWLTVV.

The rearrangement uses TRBV2 and TRBJ1-6; the match to TRBD1 covers 11 bases. The CDR3 contains 14 residues. In germline, CDR1 is SNHLY, CDR2 FYNNEI. V shed 8 bases and J 10 bases; nucleotides not matched to a gene: 7. The chain's CDR3 is CASRTGGDLSPLHF. CDR3 in DNA: TGTGCCAGCCGGACAGGGGGCGATTTATCACCCCTCCACTTT. Full variable domain (outside the CDR3, taken from reference TRBV2 and TRBJ1-6): EPEVTQTPSHQVTQMGQEVILRCVPISNHLYFYWYRQILGQKVEFLVSFYNNEISEKSEIFDDQFSVERPDGSNFTLKIRSTKLEDSAMYFCASRTGGDLSPLHFGNGTRLTVT.

This chain links TRBV3-1 (or the pseudogene TRBV3-2) with TRBJ2-3, with D perhaps TRBD2 (6 bases). Germline V gene lookup returns CDR1 LGHDT and CDR2 YNNKEL (reference sequence). There are 16 residues in the CDR3. Trimming shortened V by 3 bases and J by 2 bases, and 15 bases separated the two germline ends. For the CDR3, the DNA is TGTGCCAGCAGCCAGAGCGGGCTAGCCCCCACAGATACGCAGTATTTT. It codes for CASSQSGLAPTDTQYF.

This chain joins TRBV28 and TRBJ1-6, with TRBD1 identical over 7 bases. The V and J ends lost 5 bases and 6 bases, in that order; junction bases with no gene match: 10. The germline gives CDR1 MDHEN, CDR2 SYDVKM. The CDR3 sequence is 16 residues long. In nucleotides, the CDR3 is TGTGCCAGCAGTCACCAAAGACAGGGTTTTAATTCACCCCTCCACTTT. Translated: CASSHQRQGFNSPLHF.

V gene TRBV18 combines with J gene TRBJ1-1, with 7 bases that match TRBD1. Germline CDR1 is KGHSH and CDR2 is LQKENI. Trimming removed 3 bases from V and 7 bases from J; junction bases left unmatched: 5. The CDR3 covers 13 residues. The CDR3 DNA reads as TGTGCCAGCTCACCCTACGGGACAGTTGAAGCTTTCTTT. Translating gives CASSPYGTVEAFF.

CDR3 DNA: TGTGCCAGCAGCCGGTGGACAGGGGGCACAGATACGCAGTATTTT. Amino acids: CASSRWTGGTDTQYF. V is TRBV21-1 and J is TRBJ2-3; the table's D call, TRBD1, has no DNA check behind it. TRBV21-1 is a recognized pseudogene. This CDR3 region has 15 residues.

CDR3 in DNA: TGCGCCAGCAGTACTAGCGGTCTAACCTACAATGAGCAGTTCTTC. Encoded protein: CASSTSGLTYNEQFF. This chain uses TRBV10-2 with TRBJ2-1; 8 bases fit TRBD2. Germline values: CDR1 WSHSY, CDR2 SAAADI. The CDR3 extends over 15 amino acids. V gave up 5 bases and J gave up 2 bases; unmatched junction bases: 5.

This clone was observed a single time. This chain joins TRBV7-9 and TRBJ1-3, with D possibly matching TRBD1 (5 bases). The germline V gene has CDR1 SEHNR and CDR2 FQNEAQ (reference sequence). Trimming removed 3 bases from V and 0 bases from J, with 12 bases in between. The CDR3 covers 16 residues. CDR3 DNA: TGTGCCAGCAGCTTGTCTGGGGCCCCCTCTGGAAACACCATATATTTT. Its protein is CASSLSGAPSGNTIYF.

V and J are TRBV28 and TRBJ1-2, with D maybe TRBD1 (5 bases). The CDR3 length is 17 residues. The germline V and J ends were trimmed by 8 bases and 2 bases, with 24 bases remaining between them. The germline V gene encodes CDR1 MDHEN and CDR2 SYDVKM. CDR3 nucleotide sequence: TGTGCCAGCGGACAAAGGGTGTGGGCAACCCCCAACTATGGCTACACCTTC. Translated: CASGQRVWATPNYGYTF.

In its sample, this clone was seen once. The J gene is TRBJ2-1, the V gene TRBV6-1, with TRBD2 identical over 9 bases. The CDR3 covers 16 residues. The germline V gene encodes CDR1 MNHNS and CDR2 SASEGT. Trimming removed 2 bases from V and 2 bases from J; junction bases left unmatched: 4. CDR3 protein: CASSELAGAPYNEQFF. CDR3 DNA sequence: TGTGCCAGCAGTGAATTAGCGGGAGCACCCTACAATGAGCAGTTCTTC.

For this clone: An end of the junction does not agree with germline; a read error may underlie this. This rearrangement joins TRBV28 to TRBJ1-2; D gene ambiguous. CDR3 length: 11 residues. CDR1 is MDHEN and CDR2 is SYDVKM in the germline V gene. CDR3 coding DNA: TGTGCCAGCAGTTTGTCCCGAGGCTTCACCTTC. Translated: CASSLSRGFTF.

This clone was observed a single time. V gene TRBV27 combines with J gene TRBJ1-2; D is possibly TRBD1 (5 bases). CDR1 and CDR2 (germline): MNHEY, SMNVEV (reference sequence). The V end lost 9 bases, the J end lost 3 bases, and 17 bases lay between the germline ends. This CDR3 comprises 14 residues. Here the CDR3 reads CASAAQGVDYGYTF. DNA of the CDR3: TGTGCCAGTGCCGCGCAGGGCGTCGACTATGGCTACACCTTC.

The chain employs TRBV7-6 and TRBJ2-1, with a possible D match to TRBD2 (6 bases). Trimming stripped 3 bases from V and 6 bases from J, with 21 bases between. The CDR3 covers 17 residues. Germline CDR1 SGHVS, CDR2 FNYEAQ. DNA for the CDR3: TGTGCCAGCAGCTTCGTGTCGGGAGCCGTTAAGAGCAATGAGCAGTTCTTC. Its translation is CASSFVSGAVKSNEQFF.

The chain links TRBV11-3 to TRBJ2-2; TRBD2 matches at 9 bases. The CDR3 is made up of 16 amino acids. Looked up from germline, CDR1 is SGHNT and CDR2 is YENEEA. The DNA for the CDR3 is TGTGCTGTTATAGCGGGAGTGAAGGAAAACACCGGGGAGCTGTTTTTT. Translation gives CAVIAGVKENTGELFF.

This chain uses TRBV2 with TRBJ1-3; D is possibly TRBD1 (6 bases). This CDR3 comprises 15 residues. V shed 5 bases and J shed 0 bases, with 11 bases lying between them. Germline assignment: CDR1 SNHLY and CDR2 FYNNEI. CDR3: CASSNRVGSGNTIYF. In DNA, the CDR3 is TGTGCCAGCAGTAACAGGGTTGGCTCTGGAAACACCATATATTTT.

This clone was seen a handful of times. The chain uses TRBV5-1 and TRBJ1-1; D remains unclear. CDR1 is SGHRS and CDR2 is YFSETQ in the germline V gene. V lost 4 bases, J lost 7 bases, and 14 bases lay in between. This CDR3 has 13 amino acids. The CDR3 nucleotides are TGCGCCAGCAGCCAAGTGCGGCGGGGTGAAGCTTTCTTT. Its protein is CASSQVRRGEAFF.

V gene TRBV30 combines with J gene TRBJ1-2; D uncertain. V was clipped by 1 base and J by 4 bases, with 7 bases between them. Per the germline V gene, CDR1 is GTSNPN and CDR2 is SVGIG (reference sequence). The CDR3 loop spans 12 amino acids. The DNA for the CDR3 is TGTGCCTGGAGTGCCGGGAGCTATGGCTACACCTTC. Translation gives CAWSAGSYGYTF.

This chain connects TRBV10-3 to TRBJ1-5, with TRBD1 matching over 8 bases. Germline loops: CDR1 ENHRY, CDR2 SYGVKD. Trimming took 4 bases from V and 1 from J; bases not matched to a gene: 9. CDR3 length: 17 residues. DNA for the CDR3: TGTGCCATCAGTGGCTCTTCAGGGGGCCTAAGCAATCAGCCCCAGCATTTT. It is translated as CAISGSSGGLSNQPQHF.